This is a list of T cell receptor beta chains from one sample in a study of blood T cell repertoires in COVID-19. Sequencing was performed with immunoSEQ multiplex PCR; in TCRdb, only in-frame clones are kept and a portion is missing. The sample carries 200,000 to 250,000 clones, just under 85% recorded once. Source material: PBMCs or T cells enriched from blood (not recorded which). Receptors were obtained from a woman between 40 and 50 years old with acute COVID-19. Each CDR3 is given with its conserved first and last residue. A D gene is named only where the DNA matches it firmly. Clone size is stated in some rows and not others, as once, few, many or a class when expanded.

CDR3 DNA	CDR3 protein	J gene	D gene	clone size	V gene
TGCGCCAGCAGCTGGGTCGGGATGGGGAACACTGAAGCTTTCTTT	CASSWVGMGNTEAFF	TRBJ1-1	-	-	TRBV5-1
TGTGCCAGCAGTCCCTACGAGGATAGCAATCAGCCCCAGCATTTT	CASSPYEDSNQPQHF	TRBJ1-5	-	-	TRBV27
TGTGCCAGCAGCCAAGATAGTGGGGGACAGCCGAATCAGCCCCAGCATTTT	CASSQDSGGQPNQPQHF	TRBJ1-5	TRBD1	-	TRBV14
TGCAGCGTTAGCACCACCTCCTATGGCTACACCTTC	CSVSTTSYGYTF	TRBJ1-2	-	-	TRBV29-1
TGCGCCAGCAGTGAGTCGATCAGGGGCGGCAATCAGCCCCAGCATTTT	CASSESIRGGNQPQHF	TRBJ1-5	-	-	TRBV10-2
TGCGCCAGCAGCTTGCGGGCAGGAGGTCAGCCCCAGCATTTT	CASSLRAGGQPQHF	TRBJ1-5	-	few	TRBV5-1
TGTGCCAGCAGCTTTCTAGCGGGGGAGGGGAAAGCTGAGCAGTTCTTC	CASSFLAGEGKAEQFF	TRBJ2-1	TRBD2	-	TRBV5-4
TGTGCCACCAGTGACCCCGGACTAGCGGGAGGTGGAGATACGCAGTATTTT	CATSDPGLAGGGDTQYF	TRBJ2-3	TRBD2	-	TRBV24-1
TGCAGTGCTAGAGATTGGCAGGAAGCTTTCTTT	CSARDWQEAFF	TRBJ1-1	-	once	TRBV20-1
TGTGCCAGCAGCTTAGCGCCGGGACTAGCCAAAAACATTCAGTACTTC	CASSLAPGLAKNIQYF	TRBJ2-4	-	once	TRBV7-2
TGTGCCAGTAGTTCAGGGTGGATGGAAGAGACCCAGTACTTC	CASSSGWMEETQYF	TRBJ2-5	-	-	TRBV19
TGTGCCAGCAGTACCCGGACTGGGAACACCGGGGAGCTGTTTTTT	CASSTRTGNTGELFF	TRBJ2-2	-	-	TRBV14
TGTGCCAGCAGGCCCGGGACAGCAGATGGCTACACCTTC	CASRPGTADGYTF	TRBJ1-2	TRBD1	few	TRBV12-3/TRBV12-4
TGCGCCAGCAGCCAAGATCAGATTTATTCTGGAAACACCATATATTTT	CASSQDQIYSGNTIYF	TRBJ1-3	-	-	TRBV4-1
TGTGCCAGCAGCTTAGGGGAGGGGAGGGGACCTAACTATGGCTACACCTTC	CASSLGEGRGPNYGYTF	TRBJ1-2	-	-	TRBV7-8
TGTGCCACCAGCTTCCGACAGGGTCTTAATGAAAAACTGTTTTTT	CATSFRQGLNEKLFF	TRBJ1-4	TRBD1	-	TRBV15
TGTGCCAGTAGTATCCAGATGAATCAGCCCCAGCATTTT	CASSIQMNQPQHF	TRBJ1-5	-	-	TRBV19
TGTGCCAGCAGCAGACAGCGGGTCGGCAATCAGCCCCAGCATTTT	CASSRQRVGNQPQHF	TRBJ1-5	-	-	TRBV6-5
TGTGCCAGCAGCTTAGAAAGGGGGCACAGCGGCTACACCTTC	CASSLERGHSGYTF	TRBJ1-2	TRBD1	-	TRBV13
TGTGCCACCAGTGAGCTAGGCGGGAATGAGCAGTTCTTC	CATSELGGNEQFF	TRBJ2-1	-	-	TRBV24-1
TGTGCCAGCAGTGAAGCGGCTGGACTACCCTTCAATGAGCAGTTCTTC	CASSEAAGLPFNEQFF	TRBJ2-1	-	-	TRBV6-1
TGTGCCAGCAGTCGAGGACATTTTAACTATGGCTACACCTTC	CASSRGHFNYGYTF	TRBJ1-2	-	many	TRBV6-5
TGTGCCAGTAGTACTAAGAGGTCTGAAGCTTTCTTT	CASSTKRSEAFF	TRBJ1-1	-	-	TRBV19